A single sample gave rise to the 20 T cell receptor beta chains below, sequenced in a study of response to subunit inactivated influenza vaccine. Each CDR3 protein is one row after TCRdb ran MiXCR on the RT-PCR reads. The repertoire consists of about 830,000 distinct CDR3 sequences, with around 20% occurring once and the leading ten covering about a tenth. The sample consisted of PBMCs from blood, taken 5 days after vaccination. These receptors were taken from a man aged 45-65 years who received an inactivated influenza vaccine.

This clonotype was seen repeatedly, ten times or more. The V gene is TRBV10-2, the J gene TRBJ1-6; no reliable D call. This CDR3 contains 14 residues. Germline assignment: CDR1 WSHSY and CDR2 SAAADI. Between the trimmed V and J ends, which lost 3 bases and 7 bases, there was a span of 10 bases. As DNA, the CDR3 is TGCGCCAGCAGTGATTGGATAGAGAATTCACCCCTCCACTTT. This codes for CASSDWIENSPLHF.

CDR3 region: CASSVAGIETQYF. CDR3 bases: TGTGCCAGCAGCGTAGCAGGGATTGAGACCCAGTACTTC. The chain joins TRBV9 to TRBJ2-5; D might be TRBD1 (5 bases). Germline loops: CDR1 SGDLS, CDR2 YYNGEE. V was pared by 0 bases and J by 5 bases, with 8 bases between. The CDR3 is made up of 13 amino acids.

This clonotype has only a few counts. The gene calls are TRBV12-3 or TRBV12-4 and TRBJ1-1, with D maybe TRBD1 (6 bases). V gave up 2 bases and J gave up 4 bases, with 14 bases separating them. This CDR3 is built from 15 residues. CDR3 protein: CASSLLSGAGTEAFF. For the CDR3, the DNA is TGTGCCAGCAGTTTATTATCGGGGGCGGGCACTGAAGCTTTCTTT.

This clonotype has more than one count but fewer than ten. CDR3 amino acids: CASSLGPGGETQYF. For the CDR3, the DNA is TGTGCCAGCAGTTTAGGGCCGGGAGGAGAGACCCAGTACTTC. The chain links TRBV12-3 or TRBV12-4 to TRBJ2-5; the match to TRBD2 covers 7 bases. The CDR3 has 14 residues. Trimming at V came to 1 base and at J to 4 bases, leaving 3 bases not matched to a gene.

V and J are TRBV6-1 and TRBJ2-2; 7 bases agree with TRBD1. The CDR3 contains 14 residues. After removal of 6 bases from V and 7 bases from J, the junction contained 8 bases not matched to a gene. Looked up from germline, CDR1 is MNHNS and CDR2 is SASEGT. CDR3 DNA sequence: TGTGCCAGCAGAGAACAGGGGCCGCGCGGGGAGCTGTTTTTT. Amino acid sequence: CASREQGPRGELFF.

The chain couples TRBV29-1 to TRBJ1-4; TRBD1 matches at 7 bases. The V gene end was trimmed by 4 bases and the J gene end by 8 bases; junction bases not matched to a gene: 4. Per germline, CDR1 SQVTM and CDR2 ANQGSEA. The CDR3 runs to 12 residues. CDR3 sequence reads: CSVAQGREKLFF. The CDR3 DNA follows: TGCAGCGTTGCACAGGGGAGGGAAAAACTGTTTTTT.

This clonotype came up a few times. The rearrangement uses TRBV7-9 and TRBJ2-5, with D maybe TRBD1 (6 bases). Per germline, CDR1 SEHNR and CDR2 FQNEAQ (reference sequence). This CDR3 has 11 residues. Trimming stripped 3 bases from V and 14 bases from J, with 13 bases between. CDR3 amino acids: CASSFRDTKYF. CDR3 DNA sequence: TGTGCCAGCAGCTTCCGGGACACCAAATACTTC.

V is TRBV6-1 and J is TRBJ2-2, with unresolved D. The germline gives CDR1 MNHNS, CDR2 SASEGT. The ends were cut back, 6 bases at V and 0 bases at J, with 14 bases in the middle. The CDR3 runs 16 residues. The chain's CDR3 is CASSKPPRSNTGELFF. Written as DNA, the CDR3 is TGTGCCAGCAGCAAGCCACCCAGATCGAACACCGGGGAGCTGTTTTTT.

The V gene is TRBV20-1, the J gene TRBJ2-5; D uncertain. Germline assignment: CDR1 DFQATT and CDR2 SNEGSKA (reference sequence). Trimming pared 3 bases from V and 3 bases from J, leaving 11 bases between. The CDR3 has 13 residues. This CDR3 is CSASRQTEETQYF. CDR3 sequence (DNA): TGCAGTGCTAGTCGGCAGACCGAAGAGACCCAGTACTTC.

The chain has TRBV6-2 or TRBV6-3 and TRBJ2-2, with 15 bases fitting TRBD2. Trimming at V came to 8 bases and at J to 9 bases, leaving 4 bases not matched to a gene. Germline CDR1 and CDR2: MNHEY and SVGEGT. This CDR3 is 14 amino acids long. CDR3 coding DNA: TGTGCCAGCGGGACTAGCGGGGGGAGCCGGGAGCTGTTTTTT. Residues: CASGTSGGSRELFF.

The chain combines TRBV4-2 with TRBJ2-5, with TRBD2 matching over 8 bases. J gave up 2 bases and V 5 bases, and 7 bases lay outside the gene matches. From germline, CDR1 is LGHNA and CDR2 YNFKEQ. This CDR3 has 15 amino acids. The CDR3 nucleotides are TGTGCCAGCAGCTACTGGCGGGGGGATCAAGAGACCCAGTACTTC. Protein: CASSYWRGDQETQYF.

Details on this clonotype: With a much larger clone just one base away, this may be a read error. The chain combines TRBV6-2 or TRBV6-3 with TRBJ1-5; 7 nucleotides match TRBD1. Germline CDR1 and CDR2: MNHEY and SVGEGT. Trimming at V came to 4 bases and at J to 4 bases, leaving 4 bases not matched to a gene. The CDR3 has 14 residues. This CDR3 is CASSSGQLNQPQHF. DNA of the CDR3: TGTGCCAGCAGTTCGGGACAGCTGAATCAGCCCCAGCATTTT.

The chain links TRBV10-3 to TRBJ2-5, with D maybe TRBD2 (6 bases). CDR1 ENHRY and CDR2 SYGVKD come from the germline V gene. The V and J ends lost 4 bases and 2 bases respectively, with 8 bases between them. The CDR3 consists of 13 residues. DNA of the CDR3: TGTGCCATCAGTGCGGGAGTTCAAGAGACCCAGTACTTC. As protein: CAISAGVQETQYF.

This clonotype was observed a few times. CDR3 region: CASSQDTGAGTEAFF. The CDR3 DNA is TGCGCCAGCAGCCAAGATACAGGGGCGGGGACTGAAGCTTTCTTT. The chain joins TRBV4-3 to TRBJ1-1, with 7 nucleotides matching TRBD1. Looked up from germline, CDR1 is LGHNA and CDR2 is YSLEER. Trimming at V came to 0 bases and at J to 5 bases, leaving 6 bases not matched to a gene. This CDR3 comprises 15 residues.

The V gene is TRBV7-6, the J gene TRBJ2-7; perhaps TRBD2 as D (6 bases). Deletions cut 5 bases from V and 7 bases from J, with 15 bases between. Germline CDR1 SGHVS, CDR2 FNYEAQ. The CDR3 has 13 amino acids. The CDR3 bases are TGTGCCAGCAGCCCAATACAGGCGGGGGAGCAGTACTTC. It codes for CASSPIQAGEQYF.

This clonotype was observed a handful of times. The rearrangement joins TRBV6-1 to TRBJ1-1; D remains ambiguous. Germline V gene data show CDR1 as MNHNS and CDR2 as SASEGT. V gave up 5 bases and J gave up 3 bases, with 16 bases separating them. This CDR3 comprises 15 residues. The chain's CDR3 is CASSPAPVGDTEAFF. The CDR3 DNA sequence: TGTGCCAGCAGTCCCGCTCCCGTTGGGGACACTGAAGCTTTCTTT.

This chain joins TRBV5-1 and TRBJ1-2; D ambiguous. In germline, CDR1 is SGHRS, CDR2 YFSETQ. This CDR3 has 13 amino acids. V dropped 5 bases and J dropped 5 bases, with 13 bases sitting between them. In DNA, the CDR3 is TGCGCCAGCAGAAATGAGGAGATATATGGCTACACCTTC. Its translation: CASRNEEIYGYTF.

The V gene is TRBV28, the J gene TRBJ2-5, with TRBD2 as a possible D gene (6 bases). The V end lost 6 bases, the J end lost 10 bases, and 9 bases lay between the germline ends. This CDR3 has 10 amino acids. CDR1 and CDR2 from the germline V gene are MDHEN and SYDVKM. This CDR3 reads CASRGTRQYF. In DNA, the CDR3 is TGTGCCAGCAGGGGGACTCGCCAGTACTTC.

In this sample, this clonotype turned up once. The chain recombines TRBV20-1 with TRBJ2-1, with 9 bases identical to TRBD2. The ends lost 0 bases at V and 8 bases at J; junction bases unmatched: 14. The length of the CDR3 is 17 residues. CDR1 DFQATT and CDR2 SNEGSKA come from the germline V gene (reference sequence). The CDR3 region is CSARDRWISGRGYEQFF. The CDR3 DNA is TGCAGTGCTAGAGATCGATGGATTAGCGGGAGAGGCTATGAGCAGTTCTTC.

This clonotype was picked up a small number of times. The rearrangement uses TRBV12-3 or TRBV12-4 and TRBJ2-5; unclear D gene. This CDR3 is 12 amino acids long. Trimming removed 4 bases from V and 5 bases from J, with 8 bases in between. The CDR3 DNA reads TGTGCCAGCAGTTGGTTGATGGAGACCCAGTACTTC. Encoded protein: CASSWLMETQYF.